This T cell receptor beta chain is drawn from a study of shared clonotypes between healthy human individuals. As handled by the study authors: Filtering differed because ImmunoSEQ produced junction-only sequences that carried no quality scores. This table comes from immunoSEQ multiplex PCR, and its TCRdb copy is limited to in-frame clones, with some not included. V and J calls and clone size are given by that table; D and trimming were obtained from the DNA. The sample has over a million clones; around 97% are singletons. This CDR3 comprises 14 residues. Germline assignment: CDR1 SEHNR and CDR2 FQNEAQ (reference sequence). Between the trimmed V and J ends, which lost 4 bases and 8 bases, there was a span of 17 bases.

The clonotype originates from a man aged 30 to 39 in good health. Sequencing was done on a sample of naive CD4+ T cells sorted from blood. The subset was: CD45RA+ positively selected. The rearrangement links TRBV7-9 to TRBJ1-2; D gene uncertain. For the CDR3, the DNA is TGTGCCAGCAGCTCCCTCCGGAACCCTGGGGGCTACACCTTC. Protein product: CASSSLRNPGGYTF.